This passage covers 21 T cell receptor beta chains from one sample sequenced in a study of response to subunit inactivated influenza vaccine (dated by TCRdb to the late 2010s). Libraries were made using RT-PCR. TCRdb shows the sequencer as Illumina HiSeq 2500. The raw public data were reprocessed by TCRdb itself: fastp quality trimming at Q25, MiXCR clonotype calling, in-frame beta chains only. Rows with a matching CDR3 protein are joined into one entry that keeps the most common DNA and genes. This sample is represented by 700,000 to 900,000 distinct CDR3 sequences; 20% to 25% of them were singletons. Of the sample, more than 8.5% falls within the top ten clones. The sample here was PBMCs from blood, taken roughly 5 days after vaccination. The receptor source for this set is a man aged 45-65 years who received an inactivated influenza vaccine. Donor details come from another sample of the same person, matched by shared clones.

This clonotype showed up just a few times. The J gene is TRBJ2-1, the V gene TRBV29-1; 8 positions match TRBD2. This CDR3 has 15 residues. Germline loops: CDR1 SQVTM, CDR2 ANQGSEA. Trimming cost V 2 bases and J 10 bases; bases outside gene matches: 13. The CDR3 DNA reads as TGCAGCGTTGAAAGGCGGGAGGCCCTCGGAAGGGAGCAGTTCTTC. Protein: CSVERREALGREQFF.

This clonotype has only a few counts. The V call is TRBV12-3 or TRBV12-4, the J call TRBJ1-5, with unresolved D. The CDR3 spans 13 residues. V dropped 7 bases and J dropped 6 bases, with 13 bases sitting between them. CDR3 residues: CASKLGRTQPQHF. In DNA form, the CDR3 reads TGTGCCAGCAAGCTGGGCCGGACTCAGCCCCAGCATTTT.

This clonotype appeared a few times. The V call is TRBV4-2, the J call TRBJ1-3, with 7 bases identical to TRBD1. This CDR3 spans 15 amino acids. V shed 0 bases and J 3 bases; nucleotides not matched to a gene: 2. Germline V CDR1 and CDR2: LGHNA, YNFKEQ. CDR3 bases: TGTGCCAGCAGCCAAGATTGGACAGGTGGAAACACCATATATTTT. Translation: CASSQDWTGGNTIYF.

The gene calls are TRBV3-1 and TRBJ1-2; D unresolved. Germline V gene sequence: CDR1 LGHDT, CDR2 YNNKEL (reference sequence). Trimming pared 1 base from V and 5 bases from J, leaving 11 bases between. The CDR3 contains 14 residues. The CDR3 DNA sequence: TGTGCCAGCAGCCAAGCCGGCAGGAATTATGGCTACACCTTC. Translation gives CASSQAGRNYGYTF.

This clonotype was detected only a few times. The chain carries TRBV29-1 and TRBJ2-7; D tentatively reads TRBD1 or TRBD2 (5 bases each). Germline V gene sequence: CDR1 SQVTM, CDR2 ANQGSEA. V was trimmed by 6 bases and J by 3 bases, leaving 9 bases between them. CDR3 length: 11 residues. The CDR3 loop reads CSVLRGYEQYF. The CDR3 DNA follows: TGCAGCGTCCTGAGGGGCTACGAGCAGTACTTC.

This clonotype was counted a few times. V usage is TRBV2 and J usage is TRBJ2-3; D possibly corresponds to TRBD1 (6 bases). Germline CDR1 SNHLY, CDR2 FYNNEI. V lost 4 bases and J lost 3, with 11 bases in between. This CDR3 has 14 amino acids. CDR3 sequence: CASSVPTGTDTQYF. Here the CDR3 DNA reads TGTGCCAGCAGTGTCCCAACAGGGACAGATACGCAGTATTTT.

The chain joins TRBV29-1 to TRBJ2-1; the D gene is possibly TRBD2 (6 bases). Germline V lookup: CDR1 SQVTM, CDR2 ANQGSEA. V lost 0 bases to trimming and J lost 1 base, with 19 bases between them. The CDR3 is 18 amino acids. CDR3 protein: CSVEDEGRSGESYNEQFF. CDR3 bases: TGCAGCGTTGAAGATGAGGGACGTAGCGGAGAGTCCTACAATGAGCAGTTCTTC.

This clonotype was seen more than once but under ten times. V and J are TRBV12-3 or TRBV12-4 and TRBJ2-3, with TRBD2 identical over 8 bases. The CDR3 contains 15 residues. J gave up 6 bases and V 4 bases, and 9 bases lay outside the gene matches. CDR3 coding DNA: TGTGCCAGCAGTTGGGGTGTCGGGGGGGCGGATACGCAGTATTTT. This encodes CASSWGVGGADTQYF.

The gene calls are TRBV5-1 and TRBJ2-5, with D possibly being TRBD1 (7 bases). The germline gives CDR1 SGHRS, CDR2 YFSETQ. The CDR3 runs 15 residues. Deletions cut 6 bases from V and 0 bases from J, with 15 bases between. The CDR3 loop reads CASTSGGPYQETQYF. The CDR3 nucleotides read TGCGCCAGCACTTCAGGGGGGCCGTACCAAGAGACCCAGTACTTC.

The rearrangement links TRBV20-1 to TRBJ2-7, with 9 bases aligning to TRBD2. V was pared by 1 base and J by 7 bases, with 11 bases of the junction left unmatched. Germline loops: CDR1 DFQATT, CDR2 SNEGSKA (reference sequence). The length of the CDR3 is 15 residues. In DNA form, the CDR3 reads TGCAGTGCTAGAGGCGGGGGTAGCGGGAGCCGAGAGCAGTACTTC. This gives the protein CSARGGGSGSREQYF.

The CDR3 DNA is TGCAGCGTTGCACCGGCCTCCTACGAGCAGTACTTC. Residues: CSVAPASYEQYF. The rearrangement uses TRBV29-1 and TRBJ2-7, with unresolved D. Trimming left V 4 bases short and J 0 bases short, with 7 bases between. This CDR3 contains 12 residues. Germline V gene data show CDR1 as SQVTM and CDR2 as ANQGSEA.

This clonotype was seen ten or more times. This sequence joins TRBV12-3 or TRBV12-4 and TRBJ2-7; 7 bases are shared with TRBD2. With V trimmed by 4 bases and J by 5 bases, 8 bases remained unmatched. CDR3 length: 14 amino acids. CDR3 sequence reads: CASSYFRAGDEQYF. CDR3 bases: TGTGCCAGCAGTTACTTCCGGGCGGGGGACGAGCAGTACTTC.

This clonotype has only a few counts. This chain joins TRBV9 and TRBJ1-2; tentative D call: TRBD1 (6 bases). Germline lookup yields CDR1 SGDLS and CDR2 YYNGEE. V lost 3 bases and J 4 bases, leaving 19 bases between the germline ends. This CDR3 spans 16 amino acids. The CDR3 reads CASSAGNQGYGYGYTF. DNA for the CDR3: TGTGCCAGCAGCGCGGGAAACCAGGGGTACGGCTATGGCTACACCTTC.

There are a few counts of this clonotype. The chain is built from TRBV12-3 or TRBV12-4 and TRBJ2-3, with D unclear. Deletions cut 7 bases from V and 6 bases from J, with 11 bases between. This CDR3 comprises 12 residues. For the CDR3, the DNA is TGTGCCAGCACCCCGCAGTTCGATACGCAGTATTTT. It specifies CASTPQFDTQYF.

The V and J genes are TRBV4-2 and TRBJ2-7; TRBD2 is a possible D gene (6 bases). The CDR3 spans 15 residues. The ends were cut back, 0 bases at V and 5 bases at J, with 14 bases in the middle. Germline assignment: CDR1 LGHNA and CDR2 YNFKEQ. This chain's CDR3 is CASSQEVAGFHEQYF. The CDR3 nucleotides are TGTGCCAGCAGCCAAGAGGTTGCGGGGTTTCACGAGCAGTACTTC.

This clonotype was found a few times. This rearrangement joins TRBV6-4 to TRBJ2-2; no clear D gene. Germline loops: CDR1 MRHNA, CDR2 SNTAGT. With 0 bases removed from V and 4 bases from J, the gap between germline ends came to 9 bases. The CDR3 covers 15 residues. In DNA, the CDR3 is TGTGCCAGCAGTGACTCGGCCGCCCTCACCGGGGAGCTGTTTTTT. Its protein is CASSDSAALTGELFF.

This clonotype was recorded a few times. The chain has TRBV30 and TRBJ2-7; 7 bases align to TRBD1. The germline CDR1 and CDR2 sequences are GTSNPN and SVGIG (reference sequence). CDR3 length equals 15 residues. V trimming: 0 bases; J trimming: 3 bases; junction bases outside the gene matches: 8. The CDR3 sequence: CAWSVKGAQNYEQYF. CDR3 bases: TGTGCCTGGAGTGTAAAGGGGGCGCAGAACTACGAGCAGTACTTC. Combining the CDR3 with reference TRBV30 and TRBJ2-7 gives the whole variable domain SQTIHQWPATLVQPVGSPLSLECTVEGTSNPNLYWYRQAAGRGLQLLFYSVGIGQISSEVPQNLSASRPQDRQFILSSKKLLLSDSGFYLCAWSVKGAQNYEQYFGPGTRLTVT.

The chain has TRBV9 and TRBJ2-2; D is possibly TRBD2 (7 bases). Between the trimmed V and J ends, which lost 1 base and 2 bases, there was a span of 18 bases. The CDR3 consists of 18 residues. Germline CDR1 is SGDLS and CDR2 is YYNGEE. CDR3 region: CASSVSGGGQLNTGELFF. The CDR3 DNA reads TGTGCCAGCAGCGTATCGGGCGGGGGCCAACTAAACACCGGGGAGCTGTTTTTT.

This chain uses TRBV12-3 or TRBV12-4 with TRBJ2-1; possible D gene TRBD2, 5 bases. The V gene lost 4 bases and the J gene lost 6 bases, with 10 bases spanning the gap. The CDR3 is made up of 13 amino acids. CDR3 DNA sequence: TGTGCCAGCAGTTCATCCGGGATCAATGAGCAGTTCTTC. This encodes CASSSSGINEQFF.

The table lists this clonotype with a few counts. J is TRBJ2-5 and V is TRBV7-2; 8 bases line up with TRBD2. Germline CDR1 SGHTA, CDR2 FQGNSA. V shed 3 bases and J 1 base; nucleotides not matched to a gene: 7. The CDR3 is made up of 16 amino acids. CDR3 DNA: TGTGCCAGCAGCTTTTCAAATGCGGGGGGCCAAGAGACCCAGTACTTC. Protein: CASSFSNAGGQETQYF.

The chain recombines TRBV20-1 with TRBJ2-7, with D possibly TRBD2 on 6 matching bases. In germline, CDR1 is DFQATT, CDR2 SNEGSKA (reference sequence). This CDR3 is 14 amino acids long. V lost 5 bases and J 0 bases, leaving 14 bases between the germline ends. CDR3 in DNA: TGCAGTGCTGACCGGGGACTTAGCTCCTACGAGCAGTACTTC. Its protein product is CSADRGLSSYEQYF.